These 19 T cell receptor beta chains originate from one sample sequenced in a study of blood T cells in healthy people across ages (dated by TCRdb to between 2014 and 2017). The library was prepared using 5' RACE. The data were produced on an Illumina HiSeq 2500. A second about 7 to 11 cycle PCR used a sample-barcoded 5' primer and a J-beta primer mix. TCRdb ran its own pipeline on the public reads, namely fastp trimming at Q25 and MiXCR clone calling, and kept in-frame beta chains. Duplicate CDR3 protein sequences are folded into a single record with the most common DNA and genes. This sample comprises about 570,000 distinct CDR3 sequences, over 25% of them detected only once. The ten largest clones represent approximately 3.6% of the sample. This same sample was also taken into another study, of T cells of mothers and their children.

Sequencing was done on a sample of blood. The receptors were sampled from a boy between 2 and 10 years old in good health.

The CDR3 coding sequence is TGCGCCAGCAGCCAAGTTCAGCGGGACAATGAGCAGTTCTTC. It translates to CASSQVQRDNEQFF. This chain links TRBV4-3 with TRBJ2-5, with TRBD2 as a possible D gene (6 bases). TRBJ2-1 explains the end of the DNA better; the J call may be wrong. Germline CDR1 LGHNA, CDR2 YSLEER. This CDR3 comprises 14 residues.

This clonotype came up a few times. The chain employs TRBV12-3 or TRBV12-4 and TRBJ2-1, with 8 bases lining up with TRBD2. This CDR3 spans 15 amino acids. J was trimmed by 8 bases and V by 7 bases; bases with no gene match: 13. The CDR3 is CASKGFGSGIDEQFF. CDR3 nucleotides: TGTGCCAGCAAAGGCTTCGGTAGCGGGATCGATGAGCAGTTCTTC.

CDR3 loop: CASSIGRTGRLASGIQYF. CDR3 sequence (DNA): TGCGCCAGCAGTATAGGGAGGACAGGGAGACTAGCGAGTGGCATTCAGTACTTC. This chain joins TRBV10-2 and TRBJ2-4; D may correspond to TRBD1 or TRBD2 (8 bases each). The CDR3 extends over 18 amino acids. Germline CDR1 reads WSHSY; CDR2 reads SAAADI. V lost 5 bases and J 9 bases, leaving 29 bases between the germline ends.

This clonotype was counted between two and nine times. Its ends do not fully match the called genes, so a read error is possible. The chain combines TRBV9 with TRBJ2-5; 7 bases are shared with TRBD1. The CDR3 totals 14 residues. The germline gives CDR1 SGDLS, CDR2 YYNGEE. CDR3 in DNA: TGTGCCAGCAGCCCGTCAGGGGGAAGAGTGACCCGGTACTTC. Amino acid sequence: CASSPSGGRVTRYF.

This clonotype has a handful of counts. The genes are TRBV15 and TRBJ2-6; D is unclear. V was clipped by 2 bases and J by 2 bases, with 4 bases between them. Germline V gene sequence: CDR1 LNHNV, CDR2 YYDKDF (reference sequence). This CDR3 comprises 14 residues. In nucleotides, the CDR3 is TGTGCCACCAGCAGACCCACTGGGGCCAACGTCCTGACTTTC. This gives the protein CATSRPTGANVLTF.

The V call is TRBV3-1, the J call TRBJ2-2, with 8 bases identical to TRBD2. Unmatched junction bases numbered 7, after V lost 4 bases and J lost 0 bases. This CDR3 spans 17 amino acids. Germline V gene sequence: CDR1 LGHDT, CDR2 YNNKEL (reference sequence). The CDR3 bases are TGTGCCAGCAGCCCCAGGAGTAGCGGGGCGAACACCGGGGAGCTGTTTTTT. Translating it yields CASSPRSSGANTGELFF.

There are a few counts of this clonotype. The chain is built from TRBV12-3 or TRBV12-4 and TRBJ1-2, with D possibly TRBD1 on 6 matching bases. The CDR3 covers 14 residues. V gave up 1 base and J gave up 8 bases, with 14 bases separating them. CDR3 nucleotides: TGTGCCAGCAGTTTAGGGCAGGGGACGGGCGGCTACACCTTC. Its protein is CASSLGQGTGGYTF.

The chain has TRBV9 and TRBJ2-1; maybe TRBD2 (6 bases). There are 15 residues in the CDR3. The germline CDR1 and CDR2 sequences are SGDLS and YYNGEE. V lost 1 base and J 3 bases, leaving 11 bases between the germline ends. The CDR3 sequence is CASSVIAVSYNEQFF. The CDR3 nucleotides are TGTGCCAGCAGCGTAATAGCGGTCAGCTACAATGAGCAGTTCTTC.

The chain links TRBV29-1 to TRBJ2-7; D is unresolved. Trimming shortened V by 4 bases and J by 4 bases, and 11 bases separated the two germline ends. The CDR3 extends over 12 amino acids. In germline, CDR1 is SQVTM, CDR2 ANQGSEA. The CDR3 DNA sequence: TGCAGCGTTGGATTCAGTTGGTACGAGCAGTACGTC. It specifies CSVGFSWYEQYV.

The chain has TRBV29-1 and TRBJ2-1; possible D gene TRBD1, 6 bases. Germline V gene lookup returns CDR1 SQVTM and CDR2 ANQGSEA. This CDR3 is 14 amino acids long. V lost 3 bases and J 2 bases, leaving 11 bases between the germline ends. The CDR3 reads CSVEKTGPYNEQFF. The CDR3 DNA sequence: TGCAGCGTTGAGAAGACAGGCCCCTACAATGAGCAGTTCTTC.

The sample holds a few counts of this clonotype. V and J are TRBV29-1 and TRBJ2-4; 7 bases fit TRBD1. The CDR3 runs to 16 residues. Germline-derived CDR1 and CDR2 are SQVTM and ANQGSEA. V gave up 6 bases and J gave up 3 bases; unmatched junction bases: 14. CDR3 nucleotides: TGCAGCGTGGGAGACCCAGGGGGTAAGGGCAAAAACATTCAGTACTTC. As protein: CSVGDPGGKGKNIQYF.

The V gene is TRBV12-3 or TRBV12-4, the J gene TRBJ1-5; D might be TRBD1 (6 bases). The CDR3 spans 13 residues. Trimming took off 6 bases at V and 5 bases at J, with 11 bases between the two ends. CDR3 nucleotide sequence: TGTGCCAGCAGCCGCGGGGGCTATCAGCCCCAGCATTTT. It translates to CASSRGGYQPQHF.

The chain carries TRBV3-1 and TRBJ2-5; D may be TRBD2 (5 bases). The CDR3 is 15 amino acids. V shed 4 bases and J shed 3 bases, with 15 bases lying between them. The V gene's germline CDR1 is LGHDT and CDR2 YNNKEL (reference sequence). CDR3 in amino acids: CASSRSSRTEETQYF. The DNA for the CDR3 is TGTGCCAGCAGCCGCTCCAGTAGGACTGAAGAGACCCAGTACTTC.

The V call is TRBV5-1, the J call TRBJ2-3; no firm D call. V lost 4 bases to trimming and J lost 6 bases, with 15 bases between them. CDR3 size: 14 residues. Germline lookup yields CDR1 SGHRS and CDR2 YFSETQ. CDR3 nucleotides: TGCGCCAGCAGCATTGGGGATATTACTGATACGCAGTATTTT. Translated: CASSIGDITDTQYF.

The genes are TRBV5-1 and TRBJ2-2, with 8 bases aligning to TRBD2. The CDR3 runs 15 residues. J lost 3 bases, V lost 4 bases, and 5 bases had no gene match. Germline lookup yields CDR1 SGHRS and CDR2 YFSETQ. CDR3 nucleotides: TGCGCCAGCAGCCCCTCAGCGGGGGACACCGGGGAGCTGTTTTTT. It is translated as CASSPSAGDTGELFF.

This clonotype has more than one count but fewer than ten. J is TRBJ1-6 and V is TRBV25-1, with D unresolved. The CDR3 sequence is 16 residues long. CDR1 is MGHDK, CDR2 SYGVNS, per germline. V shed 6 bases and J shed 7 bases, with 19 bases lying between them. CDR3 nucleotides: TGTGCCAGCAGCGGTCGGCTGTCAGGAAGAAATTCACCCCTCCACTTT. Its protein product is CASSGRLSGRNSPLHF.

This chain joins TRBV6-1 and TRBJ1-4; 7 nucleotides align to TRBD1. The CDR3 covers 16 residues. From germline, CDR1 is MNHNS and CDR2 SASEGT. J lost 8 bases, V lost 6 bases, and 15 bases had no gene match. The CDR3 spells CASSRINRGGEEKLFF. CDR3 bases: TGTGCCAGCAGCCGTATCAACAGGGGCGGCGAGGAAAAACTGTTTTTT.

With regard to this clonotype: No DNA is shown, since the ends of the CDR3 on it are uncertain; the CDR3 is the one TCRdb lists. This chain connects TRBV29-1 to TRBJ2-7; TRBD1, the table's D call, lacks a check against the DNA. From its first to its last residue, the CDR3 has 13 amino acids. The V gene's germline CDR1 is SQVTM and CDR2 ANQGSEA. The CDR3 reads CSVGPGEIYEQYF.

This chain joins TRBV7-8 and TRBJ2-1; D is perhaps TRBD1 (5 bases). Germline CDR1 SGHVS, CDR2 FQNEAQ. The CDR3 has 19 amino acids. Between the trimmed V and J ends, which lost 4 bases and 0 bases, there was a span of 22 bases. The CDR3: CASSSQTATSLSSYNEQFF. CDR3 coding DNA: TGTGCCAGCAGCTCGCAGACAGCCACTTCCCTCAGCTCCTACAATGAGCAGTTCTTC.